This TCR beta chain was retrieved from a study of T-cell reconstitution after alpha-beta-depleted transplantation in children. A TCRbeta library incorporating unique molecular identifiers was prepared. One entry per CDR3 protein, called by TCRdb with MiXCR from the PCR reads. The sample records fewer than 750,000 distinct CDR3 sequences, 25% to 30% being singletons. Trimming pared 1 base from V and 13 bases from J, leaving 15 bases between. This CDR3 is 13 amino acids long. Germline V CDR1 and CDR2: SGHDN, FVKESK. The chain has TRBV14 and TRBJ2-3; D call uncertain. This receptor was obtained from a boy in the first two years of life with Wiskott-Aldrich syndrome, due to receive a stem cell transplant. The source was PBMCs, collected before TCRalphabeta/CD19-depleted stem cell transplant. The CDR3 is CASSQVGEALEYF. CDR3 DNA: TGTGCCAGCAGCCAAGTTGGTGAAGCCTTGGAGTATTTT.